This entry concerns a single T cell receptor beta chain. The data originate from a study of blood T cell repertoires in COVID-19. About the study: The origin of the acute and convalescent COVID-19 samples was the United States, Italy and Spain. T cells, B-cell-depleted T cells, or PBMCs supplied cDNA or gDNA.

CDR3 size: 15 residues. The ends were cut back, 6 bases at V and 0 bases at J, with 13 bases in the middle. Germline V gene data show CDR1 as MNHEY and CDR2 as SVGEGT. In the original processing: Reference gene primers were amplified, and this amplification served to estimate nucleated cell counts. Profiling relied on immunoSEQ multiplex PCR, and the TCRdb table lists in-frame clones only, not all of them. For V, J and clone size, that table is used; D and trimming come from the DNA. The sample lists roughly 170,000 clones, around 90% occurring once. The TCR comes from a man between 35 and 55 years old with active or convalescent COVID-19. The chain has TRBV6-2 or TRBV6-3 and TRBJ2-3; maybe TRBD2 (6 bases). Sequenced sample: peripheral blood. CDR3 residues: CASSRSRGSTDTQYF. The DNA for the CDR3 is TGTGCCAGCAGCCGATCTCGGGGGAGCACAGATACGCAGTATTTT.